A selection of T cell receptor beta chains follows, all from one sample in a study of blood T cells in healthy people across ages. TCRdb re-analysed the 5' RACE reads in MiXCR, keeping a single row per CDR3 protein. The sample has 1.5 million to 2 million distinct CDR3 sequences, roughly a third seen once. The material sequenced was blood. These receptor sequences come from a woman in her twenties or thirties in good health. The conserved cysteine and the conserved F or W are not part of the CDR3 here. A clone size is listed for some rows: how often the clone was seen (once, few, many), or a class if it is expanded.

>TRBV20-1|few
SAKLLRNTEAF
>TRBV3-1|-
ASSRTALAKNIQY
>TRBV5-1|few
ASSFYGTDDYNEQF
>TRBV27|-
ASSLLWGAGYDNEQF
>TRBV27|once
ASVDRGGTGELF
>TRBV4-1|-
ASSQVSDMEDGYT
>TRBV30|-
ACLDDLPLSYEQY
>TRBV29-1|-
SVDGQGAVSYNEQF
>TRBV4-1|once
ASSQGGRNVYGYT
>TRBV10-3|few
AISESLAGDTQY
>TRBV2|-
ASSENRGGAVDTQY
>TRBV5-1|-
ASSTGQSNEKLF
>TRBV7-3|-
ASSFGLAGNSETQY
>TRBV27|-
ASSLQDPRANEKLF
>TRBV4-2|-
TSSQEPHWNTEAF
>TRBV5-1|few
ASSWTGTGIIYEQY
>TRBV4-1|many
ASSQDLGGARTPLH
>TRBV6-6|-
ASQRASNEKLF
>TRBV24-1|-
ATSDGRLADTDTQY
>TRBV27|-
ASTRTSGIYNEQF
>TRBV28|few
ASNQNRDRGHGQY
>TRBV9|few
ASSEQSSSTDTQY
>TRBV5-6|few
ASSSRDRVFYGYT
>TRBV29-1|many
SVEIRGQGPSQETQY
>TRBV13|-
ASSPPRGQSYGYT
>TRBV20-1|few
SARDLRSSSYEQY
>TRBV12-3/TRBV12-4|-
ASRFRRLGYGYT
>TRBV5-1|-
ASSPGTPLYNEQF
>TRBV3-1|-
ASSQYQGLNYGYT
>TRBV29-1|-
SVGSRVNTEAF